The next 5 T cell receptor beta chains were all read from a single sample in a study of T-cell memory formation after mild COVID-19. TCRdb reanalysed the 5' RACE reads using MiXCR and keeps one entry per CDR3 protein. The data show a few hundred thousand distinct CDR3 sequences, roughly 20% seen once. The sequenced material came from PBMCs or a T cell subset sorted from them (not recorded which). These receptors were collected from an adult woman who had mild COVID-19 (a few samples of this study predate the infection). Cell type and time point are not known.

This clonotype occurred a few times. This rearrangement joins TRBV6-5 to TRBJ1-3; 7 bases are shared with TRBD1. CDR1 is MNHEY and CDR2 is SVGAGI in the germline V gene. The ends lost 4 bases at V and 2 bases at J; junction bases unmatched: 20. The length of the CDR3 is 20 residues. This chain's CDR3 is CASSFTGQASPYSPGNTIYF. The CDR3 DNA sequence: TGTGCCAGCAGTTTCACCGGACAGGCGTCCCCGTATAGCCCTGGAAACACCATATATTTT.

This clonotype was picked up a small number of times. The chain combines TRBV11-2 with TRBJ2-5, with D possibly being TRBD2 (5 bases). Germline CDR1 SGHAT, CDR2 FQNNGV. The CDR3 is 12 amino acids. Trimming pared 3 bases from V and 5 bases from J, leaving 7 bases between. In DNA form, the CDR3 reads TGTGCCAGCAGCTTCCAGCGGGAGACCCAGTACTTC. Its translation is CASSFQRETQYF.

CDR3 in DNA: TGTGCCAGCAGCGTAGCCTATCAGGGATTCAGCGAGCAGTACTTC. Its translation is CASSVAYQGFSEQYF. The chain is built from TRBV9 and TRBJ2-7; a possible D gene is TRBD1 (5 bases). Germline V gene data show CDR1 as SGDLS and CDR2 as YYNGEE. Trimming cost V 0 bases and J 6 bases, with 16 bases left between them. The CDR3 has 15 residues.

The rearrangement links TRBV6-6 to TRBJ2-3, with 10 bases identical to TRBD2. CDR3 size: 15 residues. The germline CDR1 and CDR2 sequences are MNHNY and SVGAGI (reference sequence). The J segment lost 6 bases and the V segment lost 4 bases, leaving 7 bases of the junction unmatched. The CDR3 sequence is CASSSSSGRVDTQYF. CDR3 coding DNA: TGTGCCAGCAGTTCGTCTAGCGGGAGAGTTGATACGCAGTATTTT.

This clonotype was observed once. This chain uses TRBV18 with TRBJ1-1; D ambiguous. The CDR3 length is 15 residues. The germline gives CDR1 KGHSH, CDR2 LQKENI. Trimming took 3 bases from V and 2 from J, leaving 13 bases between them. CDR3 bases: TGTGCCAGCTCACCCACCCCCCCGGGCAACACTGAAGCTTTCTTT. Translated, it gives CASSPTPPGNTEAFF.